The rows below give T cell receptor beta chains drawn from one sample of a study of cytomegalovirus exposure and HLA in healthy donors. TCRdb's copy holds only in-frame clones and misses some; the assay was immunoSEQ multiplex PCR. The data show 150,000 to 200,000 clones, with around 74% seen just once and around 3.1% held by the top ten. Sequencing was performed on PBMCs. These receptors all stem from a female donor in good health and CMV-seronegative. Both conserved end residues are part of each CDR3. A D gene is named only where the DNA matches it firmly. The size field is filled for only some rows; it gives once, few, many or a size class.

V	D	size	J	CDR3	DNA
TRBV11-3	-	-	TRBJ1-1	CASSPRENTEAFF	TGTGCCAGCAGCCCACGGGAGAACACTGAAGCTTTCTTT
TRBV6-6	-	once	TRBJ2-1	CASSGVTISSYNEQFF	TGTGCCAGCAGTGGAGTAACCATCAGCTCCTACAATGAGCAGTTCTTC
TRBV10-2	-	-	TRBJ1-1	CASSEGGGWMNTEAFF	TGCGCCAGCAGTGAGGGGGGGGGTTGGATGAACACTGAAGCTTTCTTT
TRBV27	-	-	TRBJ1-1	CATRERAGPTEAFF	TGTGCCACCCGGGAGAGGGCCGGGCCCACTGAAGCTTTCTTT
TRBV5-1	TRBD1	-	TRBJ1-4	CASSQGRDRAEKLFF	TGCGCCAGCAGTCAGGGTAGGGACAGGGCTGAAAAACTGTTTTTT
TRBV7-2	TRBD1	-	TRBJ2-7	CASSRTGRPYEQYF	TGTGCCAGCAGCCGGACAGGACGGCCGTACGAGCAGTACTTC
TRBV7-6	-	-	TRBJ2-7	CASSLEGGEVYEQYF	TGTGCCAGCAGCCTAGAGGGCGGGGAAGTCTACGAGCAGTACTTC
TRBV19	-	-	TRBJ2-5	CASSQTGDQETQYF	TGTGCCAGTAGCCAGACAGGAGATCAAGAGACCCAGTACTTC
TRBV4-1	TRBD1	-	TRBJ1-2	CASSPYQTGDYGYTF	TGCGCCAGCAGCCCGTATCAGACAGGGGACTATGGCTACACCTTC
TRBV28	TRBD2	-	TRBJ2-7	CASSPSGGGYEQYF	TGTGCCAGCAGTCCCAGCGGGGGGGGGTACGAGCAGTACTTC
TRBV28	TRBD1	-	TRBJ2-7	CASSPSGQGRNEQYF	TGTGCCAGCAGTCCCTCGGGACAGGGCAGGAACGAGCAGTACTTC
TRBV29-1	TRBD1	once	TRBJ2-5	CSVEDPDPGQGVETQYF	TGCAGCGTTGAAGATCCCGACCCGGGACAGGGAGTTGAGACCCAGTACTTC
TRBV7-9	-	-	TRBJ1-2	CASSFAGGSGGYTF	TGTGCCAGCAGCTTCGCCGGCGGGTCTGGTGGCTACACCTTC
TRBV14	TRBD1	-	TRBJ1-1	CASSHLTGTNTEAFF	TGTGCCAGCAGCCACCTGACAGGGACGAACACTGAAGCTTTCTTT
TRBV2	TRBD1	-	TRBJ2-7	CASKRDRASYEQYF	TGTGCCAGCAAAAGGGACAGGGCTTCCTACGAGCAGTACTTC
TRBV6-6	-	-	TRBJ1-1	CASTLGQLLEAFF	TGTGCCAGCACCTTAGGACAGCTTTTAGAAGCTTTCTTT
TRBV28	-	-	TRBJ1-6	CASSFANSHYNSPLHF	TGTGCCAGCAGTTTTGCAAACAGTCATTATAATTCACCCCTCCACTTT
TRBV6-6	TRBD2	-	TRBJ2-3	CATLWGSGISTDTQYF	TGTGCCACCCTCTGGGGAAGCGGGATTAGCACAGATACGCAGTATTTT
TRBV7-9	TRBD1	few	TRBJ1-1	CASSLAGQGSTEAFF	TGTGCCAGCAGCTTAGCAGGACAGGGGAGCACTGAAGCTTTCTTT
TRBV7-3	TRBD2	-	TRBJ2-2	CASTNTGGPNTGELFF	TGTGCCAGCACAAATACGGGGGGACCGAACACCGGGGAGCTGTTTTTT
TRBV19	TRBD1	-	TRBJ1-5	CATAGTGKTYDQPQHF	TGTGCCACCGCCGGGACAGGGAAAACTTATGATCAGCCCCAGCATTTT
TRBV4-2	-	-	TRBJ2-7	CASSPYAGKNSYEQYF	TGTGCCAGCAGCCCCTACGCAGGGAAAAACTCCTACGAGCAGTACTTC
TRBV2	-	-	TRBJ1-2	CASSEGGPTAYGYTF	TGTGCCAGCAGTGAAGGGGGCCCGACCGCCTATGGCTACACCTTC
TRBV7-9	-	-	TRBJ2-3	CASSPKRDTQYF	TGTGCCAGCAGCCCAAAGAGGGATACGCAGTATTTT
TRBV5-4	-	-	TRBJ2-1	CASSLDLPARGNEQFF	TGTGCCAGCAGCTTGGATTTGCCAGCTAGAGGTAATGAGCAGTTCTTC
TRBV13	TRBD2	-	TRBJ2-7	CASSLTSGSYEQYF	TGTGCCAGCAGCTTAACTAGCGGCTCCTACGAGCAGTACTTC
TRBV11-2	TRBD2	-	TRBJ2-3	CASSRTSGASSTDTQYF	TGTGCCAGCAGCAGGACTAGCGGGGCCTCTAGCACAGATACGCAGTATTTT
TRBV4-3	TRBD2	few	TRBJ2-2	CASSRGTSGGAGGELFF	TGCGCCAGCAGCCGAGGGACTAGCGGGGGGGCCGGAGGGGAGCTGTTTTTT
TRBV7-3	-	-	TRBJ2-2	CASSRAGTNTGELFF	TGTGCCAGCAGCCGGGCGGGTACGAACACCGGGGAGCTGTTTTTT
TRBV7-9	-	-	TRBJ1-2	CASSLLPSGGRTNYGYTF	TGTGCCAGCAGCTTATTGCCCTCTGGCGGCAGAACGAACTATGGCTACACCTTC
TRBV5-1	TRBD2	-	TRBJ2-1	CASSGGSTSGYNEQFF	TGCGCCAGCAGCGGGGGCAGTACTAGCGGGTACAATGAGCAGTTCTTC
TRBV28	TRBD1	-	TRBJ1-2	CASRLRDRGGHGYTF	TGTGCCAGCAGACTCCGGGACAGGGGTGGTCATGGCTACACCTTC
TRBV6-6	-	-	TRBJ2-1	CASSYSGEYNEQFF	TGTGCCAGCAGTTACTCGGGCGAGTACAATGAGCAGTTCTTC
TRBV28	TRBD1	once	TRBJ1-5	CASRQGTAQPQHF	TGTGCCAGCAGACAGGGGACAGCTCAGCCCCAGCATTTT
TRBV5-6	TRBD1	-	TRBJ1-2	CASSLDRGPFYGYTF	TGTGCCAGCAGCTTGGACAGGGGGCCCTTCTATGGCTACACCTTC
TRBV7-8	-	-	TRBJ2-5	CASSLARETQYF	TGTGCCAGCAGCCTCGCTAGGGAGACCCAGTACTTC
TRBV6-5	TRBD1	-	TRBJ2-2	CASSSTDREGGELFF	TGTGCCAGCAGTTCCACAGACAGGGAAGGCGGGGAGCTGTTTTTT
TRBV6-1	TRBD1	-	TRBJ2-7	CASSEALGQSSYEQYF	TGTGCCAGCAGTGAAGCTTTGGGACAGAGCTCCTACGAGCAGTACTTC
TRBV14	-	once	TRBJ2-5	CASSQVGGRETQYF	TGTGCCAGCAGCCAAGTCGGGGGGCGAGAGACCCAGTACTTC
TRBV29-1	-	few	TRBJ2-5	CSVPEDPGETQYF	TGCAGCGTCCCAGAGGACCCGGGGGAGACCCAGTACTTC
TRBV28	TRBD2	-	TRBJ2-5	CASSLPSGGNQETQYF	TGTGCCAGCAGTTTACCCAGCGGGGGCAACCAAGAGACCCAGTACTTC
TRBV5-1	-	few	TRBJ1-3	CASSFNDGFSGNTIYF	TGCGCCAGCAGCTTCAATGACGGGTTCTCTGGAAACACCATATATTTT
TRBV5-6	TRBD2	-	TRBJ2-7	CASSPSTSGIWEQYF	TGTGCCAGCAGCCCGTCGACTAGCGGGATATGGGAGCAGTACTTC
TRBV9	TRBD2	-	TRBJ2-5	CASSPGITSGGFQETQYF	TGTGCCAGCAGCCCCGGAATTACTAGCGGGGGTTTCCAAGAGACCCAGTACTTC
TRBV19	TRBD2	-	TRBJ2-7	CASRTSGTNEQYF	TGTGCCAGCCGGACTAGCGGGACTAACGAGCAGTACTTC
TRBV6-5	-	-	TRBJ2-7	CASSQRANSYEQYF	TGTGCCAGCAGCCAGCGGGCAAACTCCTACGAGCAGTACTTC
TRBV19	-	-	TRBJ2-4	CASSIRAGADIQYF	TGTGCCAGTAGTATAAGGGCGGGGGCGGACATTCAGTACTTC
TRBV5-1	-	-	TRBJ1-2	CASSLVRDNDGYTF	TGCGCCAGCAGCTTGGTTCGGGACAACGATGGCTACACCTTC
TRBV2	-	-	TRBJ1-1	CATTRGTEAFF	TGTGCCACCACGCGAGGCACTGAAGCTTTCTTT
TRBV6-1	TRBD2	-	TRBJ2-5	CASSESLAGMKETQYF	TGTGCCAGCAGTGAGTCACTAGCGGGGATGAAGGAGACCCAGTACTTC
TRBV15	TRBD1	-	TRBJ1-3	CATSRTGVRGNTIYF	TGTGCCACCAGCAGAACAGGGGTCCGGGGGAACACCATATATTTT
TRBV12-1	-	-	TRBJ2-1	CARKQGRGSDEQFF	TGTGCCAGAAAACAGGGTAGAGGATCAGATGAGCAGTTCTTC
TRBV5-4	TRBD2	-	TRBJ2-5	CASSPTSGGQYF	TGTGCCAGCAGCCCCACTTCGGGGGGGCAGTACTTC
TRBV7-6	TRBD1	-	TRBJ2-3	CASSSTGQGADTQYF	TGTGCCAGCAGCTCGACGGGACAGGGAGCAGATACGCAGTATTTT